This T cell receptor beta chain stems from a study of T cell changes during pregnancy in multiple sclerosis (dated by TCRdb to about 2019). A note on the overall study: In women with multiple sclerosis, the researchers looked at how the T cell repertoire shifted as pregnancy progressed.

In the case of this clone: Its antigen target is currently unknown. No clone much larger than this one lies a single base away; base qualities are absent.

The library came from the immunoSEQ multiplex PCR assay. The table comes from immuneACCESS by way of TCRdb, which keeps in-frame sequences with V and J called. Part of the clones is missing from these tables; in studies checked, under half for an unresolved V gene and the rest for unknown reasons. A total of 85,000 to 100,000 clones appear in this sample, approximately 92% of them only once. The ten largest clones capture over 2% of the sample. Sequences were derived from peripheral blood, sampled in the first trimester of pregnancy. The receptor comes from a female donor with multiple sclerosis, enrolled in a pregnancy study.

CDR3 loop: CASSQEHGTAMNTEAFF. The sequence in DNA is TGTGCCAGCAGCCAAGAGCACGGGACAGCGATGAACACTGAAGCTTTCTTT. Here the chain combines TRBV4-2 and TRBJ1-1; 7 nucleotides in the junction match TRBD1. The CDR3 sequence holds 17 residues, the cysteine and phenylalanine included. The sequence is cut down to CDR3 DNA, 51 bases in frame from base 1. According to the germline V gene, CDR1 reads LGHNA and CDR2 reads YNFKEQ. At the junction V is shortened by 0 bases and J by 0 bases; bases outside the gene matches: 7.